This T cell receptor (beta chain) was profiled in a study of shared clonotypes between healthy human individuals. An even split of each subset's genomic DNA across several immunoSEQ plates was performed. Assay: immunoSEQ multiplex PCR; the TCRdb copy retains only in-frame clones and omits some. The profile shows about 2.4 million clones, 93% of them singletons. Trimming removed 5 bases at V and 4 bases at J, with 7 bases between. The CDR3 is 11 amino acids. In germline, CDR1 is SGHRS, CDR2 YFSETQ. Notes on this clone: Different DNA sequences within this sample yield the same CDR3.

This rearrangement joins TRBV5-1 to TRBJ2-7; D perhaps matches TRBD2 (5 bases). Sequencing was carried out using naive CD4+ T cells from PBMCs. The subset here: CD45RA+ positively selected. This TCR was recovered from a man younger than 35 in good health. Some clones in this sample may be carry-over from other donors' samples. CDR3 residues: CASSGGYEQYF. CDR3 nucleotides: TGCGCCAGCAGTGGCGGGTACGAGCAGTACTTC.